This T cell receptor (beta chain) was sequenced during a study of spatial heterogeneity in lung cancer. For the study at large: Detected sequences consistently included more beta-chain ones than alpha-chain ones. General observations from the study: Counts that tracked tumor mutation counts were those of expanded intratumoral alpha and beta TCRs.

On each TCR cDNA molecule, a unique molecular identifier was present. TCRdb reprocessed the 5' RACE reads via MiXCR and lists one record per CDR3 protein. The data contain about 13,000 distinct CDR3 sequences, roughly 6% of them singletons. Time point meaning: sample taken at primary tumor resection. Germline lookup yields CDR1 LGHNT and CDR2 FRNRAP. This CDR3 has 12 amino acids. Trimming stripped 6 bases from V and 6 bases from J, with 12 bases between. As concerns this clonotype: What it binds is unknown. This beta chain is a stray sequence in a library constructed for alpha chains; its clone size is not meaningful.

This sequence was found in a female donor with early-stage non-small cell lung cancer. V gene TRBV12-5 combines with J gene TRBJ2-7; D is undetermined. Source: lung tumor tissue, taken at surgery. The CDR3 nucleotides are TGTGCTAGTGGCCCGACAATTCGCGAGCAGTACTTC. It specifies CASGPTIREQYF.